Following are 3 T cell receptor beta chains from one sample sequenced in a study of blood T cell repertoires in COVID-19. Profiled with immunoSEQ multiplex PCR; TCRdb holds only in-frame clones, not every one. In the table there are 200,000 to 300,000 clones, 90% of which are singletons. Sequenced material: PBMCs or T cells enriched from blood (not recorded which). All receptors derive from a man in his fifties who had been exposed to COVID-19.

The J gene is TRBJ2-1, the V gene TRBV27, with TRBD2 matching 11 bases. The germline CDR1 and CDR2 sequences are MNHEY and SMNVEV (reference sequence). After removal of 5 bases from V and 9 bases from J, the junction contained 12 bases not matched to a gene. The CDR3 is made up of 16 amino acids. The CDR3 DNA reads TGTGCCAGCAGTCCCGCTAGCGGGAGGATTATCGGTGAGCAGTTCTTC. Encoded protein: CASSPASGRIIGEQFF.

The CDR3 DNA reads TGTGCCAGCACCAGGGAGGGACAACTGTTTTTT. Encoded protein: CASTREGQLFF. The genes are TRBV2 and TRBJ1-4; TRBD1 is a possible D gene (5 bases). Trimming took 7 bases from V and 12 from J, leaving 12 bases between them. The germline gives CDR1 SNHLY, CDR2 FYNNEI. This CDR3 comprises 11 residues.

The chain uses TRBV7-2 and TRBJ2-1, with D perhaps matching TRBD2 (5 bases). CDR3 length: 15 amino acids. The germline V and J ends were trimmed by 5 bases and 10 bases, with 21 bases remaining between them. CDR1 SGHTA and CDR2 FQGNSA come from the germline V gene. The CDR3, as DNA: TGTGCCAGCAGCCCTCAACCCGGGTGGGCTAGCGAGCAGTTCTTC. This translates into CASSPQPGWASEQFF.